This TCR beta chain was recovered during a study of blood T cell repertoires in COVID-19. Overall study context: Donors in the United States, Italy and Spain gave samples during acute or convalescent COVID-19. T cells, B-cell-depleted T cells, or PBMCs provided the cDNA or gDNA that served as material.

Per the authors' pipeline: Estimated nucleated cell counts came from reference gene primer amplification. The repertoire was sequenced with immunoSEQ multiplex PCR; TCRdb's copy has only in-frame clones and lacks some. That table furnishes V, J and clone size, whereas the DNA furnished D and trimming. Of about 91,000 clones in the sample, 85% to 90% were seen once. The germline V and J ends were trimmed by 4 bases and 0 bases, with 13 bases remaining between them. This CDR3 contains 16 residues. Per germline, CDR1 MNHEY and CDR2 SVGAGI. This receptor was obtained from a woman older than 75 with active COVID-19. The chain employs TRBV6-5 and TRBJ2-1, with D uncertain. Source material: peripheral blood. The CDR3: CASSSRLADSYNEQFF. The CDR3 bases are TGTGCCAGCAGTTCCCGGCTGGCGGACTCCTACAATGAGCAGTTCTTC.